This note documents a single T cell receptor beta chain sequence. This record comes from a study of blood T cell repertoires in COVID-19. Clones were read by immunoSEQ multiplex PCR, and TCRdb kept only the in-frame ones, dropping some. The sample records 250,000 or so clones, 70% to 85% being singletons. V lost 5 bases, J lost 3 bases, and 4 bases lay in between. The CDR3 covers 11 residues. From germline, CDR1 is SGHVS and CDR2 FQNEAQ. Sequenced: peripheral blood. The chain combines TRBV7-8 with TRBJ2-5; no clear D. The receptor comes from a man aged 40-55 years who had recovered from COVID-19. DNA of the CDR3: TGTGCCAGCAGCCCAAAAGAGACCCAGTACTTC. Its protein product is CASSPKETQYF.